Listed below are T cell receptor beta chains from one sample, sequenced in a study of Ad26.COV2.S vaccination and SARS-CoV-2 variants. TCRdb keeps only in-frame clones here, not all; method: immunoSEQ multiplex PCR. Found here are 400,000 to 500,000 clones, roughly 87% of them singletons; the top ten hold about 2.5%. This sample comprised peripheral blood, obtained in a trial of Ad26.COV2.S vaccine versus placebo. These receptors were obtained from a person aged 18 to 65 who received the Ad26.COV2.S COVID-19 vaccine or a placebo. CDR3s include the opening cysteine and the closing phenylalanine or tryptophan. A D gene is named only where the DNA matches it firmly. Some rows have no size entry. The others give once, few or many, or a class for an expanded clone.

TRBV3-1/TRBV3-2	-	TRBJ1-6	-	TGTGCCAGCAGCCAAGTTTCCGCGTGGAATTCACCCCTCCACTTT	CASSQVSAWNSPLHF
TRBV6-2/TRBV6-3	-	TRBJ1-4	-	TGTGCCAGCAGTTACGCTAGGGGTCCTAAGAGGGAAAAACTGTTTTTT	CASSYARGPKREKLFF
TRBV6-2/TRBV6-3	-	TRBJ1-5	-	TGTGCCAGCAGTTCAGGCGTCGGACAGCCCGGGCAGCCCCAGCATTTT	CASSSGVGQPGQPQHF
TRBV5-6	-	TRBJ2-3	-	TGTGCCAGCAGCCCCGGACTTGGCACAGATACGCAGTATTTT	CASSPGLGTDTQYF
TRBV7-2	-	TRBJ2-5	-	TGTGCCAGCAGCTTAGGTCTCGGGCTGGGGGCCCAGTACTTC	CASSLGLGLGAQYF
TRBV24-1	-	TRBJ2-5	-	TGTGCCACCAGTGATTCTAGACGGGAACCGGAGACCCAGTACTTC	CATSDSRREPETQYF
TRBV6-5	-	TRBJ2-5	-	TGTGCCAGCAGTAGCCCGACATCAGGAGAGACCCAGTACTTC	CASSSPTSGETQYF
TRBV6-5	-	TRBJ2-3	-	TGTGCCAGCAGTTCCCCCAGAGGAAACACAGATACGCAGTATTTT	CASSSPRGNTDTQYF
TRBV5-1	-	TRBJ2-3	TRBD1	TGCGCCAGCAGCTTTGGACAGGGGGGAGATACGCAGTATTTT	CASSFGQGGDTQYF
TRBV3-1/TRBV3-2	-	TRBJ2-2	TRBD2	TGTGCCAGCAGCCAAGTCCCCGGGACTAGCGGGAACACCGGGGAGCTGTTTTTT	CASSQVPGTSGNTGELFF
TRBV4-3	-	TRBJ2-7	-	TGCGCCAGCAGCCAAGATCTGGATAGAAACGAGCAGTACTTC	CASSQDLDRNEQYF
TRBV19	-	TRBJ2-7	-	TGTGCCAGTAGACAAAGGACGGGGAGCTCCTACGAGCAGTACTTC	CASRQRTGSSYEQYF
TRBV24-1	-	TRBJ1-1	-	TGTGCCACCAGCCACGGGACGGCCGGAGGAAAAGCTTTCTTT	CATSHGTAGGKAFF
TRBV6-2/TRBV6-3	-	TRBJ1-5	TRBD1	TGTGCCAGCAGCCACGGAGGGGGCACTCATTTT	CASSHGGGTHF
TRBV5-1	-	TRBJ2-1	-	TGCGCCAGCAGCCCGCTGGCGGGATACAATGAGCAGTTCTTC	CASSPLAGYNEQFF
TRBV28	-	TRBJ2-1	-	TGTGCCAGCACCCTTCGACGTCAGCAGTTCTTC	CASTLRRQQFF
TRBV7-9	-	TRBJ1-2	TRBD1	TGTGCCAACGAACCAAGGGGGCGCGCCTATGGCTACACCTTC	CANEPRGRAYGYTF
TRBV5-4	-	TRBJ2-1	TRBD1	TGTGCCAGCAGCCCCTCACCACGGGACAGGGGATACAATGAGCAGTTCTTC	CASSPSPRDRGYNEQFF
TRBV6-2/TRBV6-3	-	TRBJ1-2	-	TGTGCCAGCAGCCCGGCGGGCGAGACAGGCCACGGGGGCTACACCTTC	CASSPAGETGHGGYTF
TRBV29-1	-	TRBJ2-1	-	TGCAGCGTAAGAGCGGCATCGGCTAGTTTTTACAATGAGCAGTTCTTC	CSVRAASASFYNEQFF
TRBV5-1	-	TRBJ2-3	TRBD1	TGCGCCAGCAGCTTGGCCGCAGGGGGCCCTGATACGCAGTATTTT	CASSLAAGGPDTQYF
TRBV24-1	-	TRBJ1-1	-	TGTGCCACCAGGGACAGAGCCTACGGGACTGAAGCTTTCTTT	CATRDRAYGTEAFF
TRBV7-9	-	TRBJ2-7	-	TGTGCCAGCACTCCGACGGCGAGCTCCTACGAGCAGTACTTC	CASTPTASSYEQYF
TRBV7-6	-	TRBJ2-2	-	TGTGCCAGCAGCCCCAAGGACCTCCTAAACACCGGGGAGCTGTTTTTT	CASSPKDLLNTGELFF
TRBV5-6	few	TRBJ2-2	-	TGTGCCAGCAGCTTAGATCCAGAAATGGAGAACACCGGGGAGCTGTTTTTT	CASSLDPEMENTGELFF
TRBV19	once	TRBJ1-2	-	TGTGCCAGTAGTCCCCGGGGCGGCAGTAACTATGGCTACACCTTC	CASSPRGGSNYGYTF
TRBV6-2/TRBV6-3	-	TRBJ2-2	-	TGTGCCAGCAGCCCGGGAAGAGTCACCGGGGAGCTGTTTTTT	CASSPGRVTGELFF
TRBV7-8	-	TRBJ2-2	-	TGTGCCAGCAGCTTACCAGGGACGAACACCGGGGAGCTGTTTTTT	CASSLPGTNTGELFF
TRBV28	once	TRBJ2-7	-	TGTGCCAGCAGGAGGACACACTACTACGAGCAGTACTTC	CASRRTHYYEQYF
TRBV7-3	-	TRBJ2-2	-	TGTGCCAGCAGCTTATACAGGGTCGGCACCGGGGAGCTGTTTTTT	CASSLYRVGTGELFF
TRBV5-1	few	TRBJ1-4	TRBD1	TGCGCCAGCAGCTCCTTTGGACAGGGGATTAATGAAAAACTGTTTTTT	CASSSFGQGINEKLFF
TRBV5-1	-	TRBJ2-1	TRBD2	TGCGCCAGCAGTCCGGGGACTAGCGGGGAAGGGGCTTGGGAGAAGCAGTTCTTC	CASSPGTSGEGAWEKQFF
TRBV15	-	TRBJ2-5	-	TGTGCCACCAGCAGACGGGACGACGGACAAGAGACCCAGTACTTC	CATSRRDDGQETQYF
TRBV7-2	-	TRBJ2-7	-	TGTGCCAGCAGCCGCGACTTGGCTGGAGTTTCCTACGAGCAGTACTTC	CASSRDLAGVSYEQYF
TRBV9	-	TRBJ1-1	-	TGTGCCAGTAAGCGAGGGGTAAACACTGAAGCTTTCTTT	CASKRGVNTEAFF
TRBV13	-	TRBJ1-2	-	TGTGCCAGCAGCCCTAAGGGAGTTGGCGGCTACACCTTC	CASSPKGVGGYTF
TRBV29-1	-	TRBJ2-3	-	TGCAGCGTTGAGGGTGAAGTGAGCACAGATACGCAGTATTTT	CSVEGEVSTDTQYF
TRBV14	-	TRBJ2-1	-	TGTGCCAGCAGCCAAGATTTAAGGGGCCCTGAGCAGTTCTTC	CASSQDLRGPEQFF
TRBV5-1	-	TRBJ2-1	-	TGCGCCAGCAGCATCCACAGGAGAAGCTCCTACAATGAGCAGTTCTTC	CASSIHRRSSYNEQFF
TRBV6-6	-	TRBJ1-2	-	TGTGCCAGCAGTCGTCAGGGGACTGGCTACACCTTC	CASSRQGTGYTF
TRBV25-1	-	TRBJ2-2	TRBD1	TGTGCCAGCAGTGGGGCTCTTAGGGGGCAGGTTGGCGGGGAGCTGTTTTTT	CASSGALRGQVGGELFF
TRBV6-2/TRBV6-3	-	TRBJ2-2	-	TGTGCCAGCAGTTCCCTCCTACTTAGCGGGGAGCTGTTTTTT	CASSSLLLSGELFF
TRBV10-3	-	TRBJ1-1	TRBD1	TGTGCCATCAGTGAGCCGACAGGGGGCGAATTTGGCACTGAAGCTTTCTTT	CAISEPTGGEFGTEAFF
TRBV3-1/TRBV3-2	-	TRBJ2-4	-	TGTGCCAGCAGCCTCACCGGAGGGCAAGGGACCATTCAGTACTTC	CASSLTGGQGTIQYF
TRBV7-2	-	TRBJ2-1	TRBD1	TGTGCCAGCAGGCACAGGGGGAGCTCCTACAATGAGCAGTTCTTC	CASRHRGSSYNEQFF
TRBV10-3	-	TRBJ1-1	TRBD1	TGTGCCATCAGTGAGTCGAGACAGGGAGGCACTGAAGCTTTCTTT	CAISESRQGGTEAFF
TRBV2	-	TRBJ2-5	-	TGTGCCAGCAGAATAAACAGTGTCGGACAAGAGACCCAGTACTTC	CASRINSVGQETQYF
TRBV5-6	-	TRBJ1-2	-	TGTGCCAGCACCCGGAGGAGGGTCTATGGCTACACCTTC	CASTRRRVYGYTF
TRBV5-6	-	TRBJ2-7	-	TGTGCCAGCAGCTTGGGACTCCGAGTGGAGGAGCAGTACTTC	CASSLGLRVEEQYF
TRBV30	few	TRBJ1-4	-	TGTGCCTGGGGCCAGGGGCTCTGGACTAATGAAAAACTGTTTTTT	CAWGQGLWTNEKLFF
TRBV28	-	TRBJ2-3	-	TGTGCCAGCAGTTTTGTCAACGGGGATACGCAGTATTTT	CASSFVNGDTQYF
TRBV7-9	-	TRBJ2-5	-	TGTGCCAGCAGCTTTGGTACAGGACGGCAAGAGACCCAGTACTTC	CASSFGTGRQETQYF
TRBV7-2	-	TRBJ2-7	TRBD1	TGTGCCAGCAGCCCGCGGACAGGGTTAAGCTCCTACGAGCAGTACTTC	CASSPRTGLSSYEQYF
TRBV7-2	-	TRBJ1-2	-	TGTGCCAGCAGCTCGGGGCCAGGGGCCTATGGCTACACCTTC	CASSSGPGAYGYTF
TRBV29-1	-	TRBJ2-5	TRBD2	TGCAGCGGGTATACTAGCGGGAGGCAGGAGACCCAGTACTTC	CSGYTSGRQETQYF
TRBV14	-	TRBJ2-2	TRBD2	TGTGCCAGCAGCCCTAGGACTAGCGGGAGGGCCGGGGAGCTGTTTTTT	CASSPRTSGRAGELFF
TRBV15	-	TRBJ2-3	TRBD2	TGTGCCACCAGCAGAGACTTGCGGGAGGGTTACACAGATACGCAGTATTTT	CATSRDLREGYTDTQYF
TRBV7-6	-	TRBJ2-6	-	TGTGCCAGCAGCTTAGGGTCGCAGGGGTTCTCTGGGGCCAACGTCCTGACTTTC	CASSLGSQGFSGANVLTF
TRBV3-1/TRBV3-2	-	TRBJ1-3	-	TGTGCCAGCAGCCAAGGGTCCTCTGGAAACACCATATATTTT	CASSQGSSGNTIYF